The rows below give T cell receptor beta chains drawn from one sample of a study of cytomegalovirus exposure and HLA in healthy donors. The data were produced by immunoSEQ multiplex PCR, yet TCRdb's version contains in-frame clones alone and is incomplete. The sample carries tens of thousands of clones, 70% to 80% recorded once. Sequencing was done on a sample of PBMCs. The receptor set was obtained from a woman aged 40 to 49 in good health and CMV-seropositive. Both conserved end residues are trimmed from each CDR3. A D gene is named only where the DNA matches it firmly.

>TRBV5-4|-|TRBJ1-3
ASSLELGQTIY
>TRBV4-1|-|TRBJ2-7
ASSQERGWAGATAEQY
>TRBV5-8|-|TRBJ2-7
ASSLMAEQY
>TRBV7-2|-|TRBJ2-2
ASSFGPGELF
>TRBV13|-|TRBJ1-2
ASSFRDLRGSNYGYT
>TRBV5-8|-|TRBJ1-5
ASSLAHKSQHTSNQPQH
>TRBV30|-|TRBJ1-6
AWSSGPVFSPLH
>TRBV4-1|TRBD1|TRBJ1-1
ASSPQGQGRTEAF
>TRBV5-1|-|TRBJ1-1
ASSLWGENTEAF
>TRBV7-2|-|TRBJ1-2
ASSLAGEGQGGYT
>TRBV5-6|-|TRBJ2-7
ASSSNNYEQY
>TRBV28|TRBD1|TRBJ1-4
ASSPRTGKWDEKLF
>TRBV27|-|TRBJ1-5
ASRAGVGNQPQH
>TRBV30|TRBD2|TRBJ2-4
AWSVLMGGANIQY
>TRBV27|TRBD1|TRBJ1-2
ASSFGTGLNGYT
>TRBV25-1|-|TRBJ1-6
ASSERGGIGSPLH
>TRBV5-6|TRBD1|TRBJ1-2
ASSLRGVRDRYSYGYT